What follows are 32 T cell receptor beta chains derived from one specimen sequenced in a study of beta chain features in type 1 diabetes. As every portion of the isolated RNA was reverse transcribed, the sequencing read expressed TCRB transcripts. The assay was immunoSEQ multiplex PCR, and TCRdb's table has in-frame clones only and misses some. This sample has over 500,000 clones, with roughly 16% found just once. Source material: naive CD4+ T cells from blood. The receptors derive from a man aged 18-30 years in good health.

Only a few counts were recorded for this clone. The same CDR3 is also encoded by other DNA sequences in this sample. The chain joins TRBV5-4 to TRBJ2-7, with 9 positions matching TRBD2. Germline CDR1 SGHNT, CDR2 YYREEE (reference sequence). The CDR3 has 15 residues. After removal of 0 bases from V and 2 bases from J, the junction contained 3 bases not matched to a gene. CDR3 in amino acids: CASSLGLAGTYEQYF. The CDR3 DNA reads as TGTGCCAGCAGCTTGGGTCTAGCGGGGACCTACGAGCAGTACTTC.

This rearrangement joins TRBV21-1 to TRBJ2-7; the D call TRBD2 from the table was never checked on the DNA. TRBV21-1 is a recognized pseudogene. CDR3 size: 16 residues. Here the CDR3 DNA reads TGTGCCAGCACCCCGGGGCGGGGAATGGCTGCGTACGAGCAGTACTTC. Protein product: CASTPGRGMAAYEQYF.

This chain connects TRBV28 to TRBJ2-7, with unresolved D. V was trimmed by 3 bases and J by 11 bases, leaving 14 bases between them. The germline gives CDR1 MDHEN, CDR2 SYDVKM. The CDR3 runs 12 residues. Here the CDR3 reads CASSLRVGGEYF. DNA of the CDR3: TGTGCCAGCAGTTTGCGAGTGGGCGGAGAGTACTTC.

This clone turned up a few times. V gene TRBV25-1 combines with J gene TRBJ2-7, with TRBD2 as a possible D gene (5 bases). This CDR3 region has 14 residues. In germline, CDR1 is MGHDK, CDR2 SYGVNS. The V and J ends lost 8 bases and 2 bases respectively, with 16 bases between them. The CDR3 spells CASQTGFSTYEQYF. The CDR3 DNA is TGTGCCAGCCAGACGGGGTTCTCAACCTACGAGCAGTACTTC.

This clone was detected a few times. The CDR3 protein is CASSQDFPGQPIYEQYF. The CDR3 DNA follows: TGTGCCAGCAGCCAAGATTTCCCCGGACAGCCCATCTACGAGCAGTACTTC. V usage is TRBV14 and J usage is TRBJ2-7; possible D gene TRBD1, 6 bases. The CDR3 has 17 amino acids. Trimming shortened V by 0 bases and J by 3 bases, and 18 bases separated the two germline ends. CDR1 is SGHDN, CDR2 FVKESK, per germline.

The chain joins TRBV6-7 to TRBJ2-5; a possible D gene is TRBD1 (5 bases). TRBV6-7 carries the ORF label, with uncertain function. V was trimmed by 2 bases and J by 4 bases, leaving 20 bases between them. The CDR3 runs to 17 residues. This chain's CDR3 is CASSYPTDSERRETQYF. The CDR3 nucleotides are TGTGCCAGCAGTTACCCTACCGACAGTGAAAGGCGAGAGACCCAGTACTTC.

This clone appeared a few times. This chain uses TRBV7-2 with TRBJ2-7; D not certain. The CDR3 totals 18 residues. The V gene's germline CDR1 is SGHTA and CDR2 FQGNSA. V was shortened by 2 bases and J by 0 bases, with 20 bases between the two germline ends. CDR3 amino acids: CASSLPPGRPKSSYEQYF. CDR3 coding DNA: TGTGCCAGCAGCTTACCCCCTGGCAGGCCTAAGAGCTCCTACGAGCAGTACTTC.

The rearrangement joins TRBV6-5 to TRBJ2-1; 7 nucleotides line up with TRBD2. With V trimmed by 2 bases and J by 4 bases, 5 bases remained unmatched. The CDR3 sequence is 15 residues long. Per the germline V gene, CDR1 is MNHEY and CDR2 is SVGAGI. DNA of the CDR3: TGTGCCAGCAGTTACCGGGCTAGCGGTTACAATGAGCAGTTCTTC. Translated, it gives CASSYRASGYNEQFF.

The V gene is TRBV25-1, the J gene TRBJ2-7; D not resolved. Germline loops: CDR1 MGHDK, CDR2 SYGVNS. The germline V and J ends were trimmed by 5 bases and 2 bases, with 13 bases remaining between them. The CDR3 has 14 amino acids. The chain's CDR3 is CASSRLEGPYEQYF. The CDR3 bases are TGTGCCAGCAGTCGACTTGAAGGACCCTACGAGCAGTACTTC.

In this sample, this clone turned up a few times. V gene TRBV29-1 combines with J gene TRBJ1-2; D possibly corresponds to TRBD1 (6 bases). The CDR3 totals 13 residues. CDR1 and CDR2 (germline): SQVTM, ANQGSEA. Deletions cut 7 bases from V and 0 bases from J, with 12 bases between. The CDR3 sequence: CSGADSANYGYTF. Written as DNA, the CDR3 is TGCAGCGGGGCGGACAGTGCTAACTATGGCTACACCTTC.

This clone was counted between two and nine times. CDR3 residues: CASSFGQEQSYEQYF. CDR3 in DNA: TGCGCCAGCAGCTTTGGACAGGAACAATCCTACGAGCAGTACTTC. This chain links TRBV5-1 with TRBJ2-7; 7 positions agree with TRBD1. The CDR3 is 15 amino acids. V dropped 2 bases and J dropped 1; count of bases not matched to a gene: 6. Germline V gene sequence: CDR1 SGHRS, CDR2 YFSETQ.

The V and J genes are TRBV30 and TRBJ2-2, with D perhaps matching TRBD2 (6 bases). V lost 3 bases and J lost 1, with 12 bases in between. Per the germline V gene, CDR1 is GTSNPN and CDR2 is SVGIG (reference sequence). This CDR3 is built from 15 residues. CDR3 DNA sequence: TGTGCCTGGAGACCCGGGACTTGGAACACCGGGGAGCTGTTTTTT. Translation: CAWRPGTWNTGELFF. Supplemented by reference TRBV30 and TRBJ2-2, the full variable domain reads SQTIHQWPATLVQPVGSPLSLECTVEGTSNPNLYWYRQAAGRGLQLLFYSVGIGQISSEVPQNLSASRPQDRQFILSSKKLLLSDSGFYLCAWRPGTWNTGELFFGEGSRLTVL.

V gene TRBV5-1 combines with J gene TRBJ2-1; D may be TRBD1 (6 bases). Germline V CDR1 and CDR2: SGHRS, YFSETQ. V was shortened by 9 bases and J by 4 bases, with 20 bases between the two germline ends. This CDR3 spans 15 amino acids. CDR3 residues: CANLLQGVGYNEQFF. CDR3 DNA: TGCGCCAACCTTTTACAGGGCGTGGGATACAATGAGCAGTTCTTC.

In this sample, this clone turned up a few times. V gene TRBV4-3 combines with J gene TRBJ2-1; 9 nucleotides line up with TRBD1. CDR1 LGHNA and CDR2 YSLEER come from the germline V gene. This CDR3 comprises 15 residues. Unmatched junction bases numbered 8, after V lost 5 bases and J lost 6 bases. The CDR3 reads CASSNRDRESNEQFF. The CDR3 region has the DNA TGCGCCAGCAGCAACCGGGACAGGGAAAGCAATGAGCAGTTCTTC.

CDR3 in amino acids: CASSFRLGSLGQPQHF. As DNA, the CDR3 is TGTGCCAGCAGTTTCCGCCTCGGGTCCCTCGGTCAGCCCCAGCATTTT. The rearrangement links TRBV27 to TRBJ1-5; no definite D call. The CDR3 is 16 amino acids. Germline CDR1 is MNHEY and CDR2 is SMNVEV (reference sequence). V shed 3 bases and J shed 6 bases, with 18 bases lying between them.

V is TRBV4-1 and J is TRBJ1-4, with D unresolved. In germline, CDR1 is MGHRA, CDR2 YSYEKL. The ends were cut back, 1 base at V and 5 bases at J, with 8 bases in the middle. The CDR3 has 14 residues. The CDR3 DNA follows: TGCGCCAGCAGCCAAGTTACCTTAAATGAAAAACTGTTTTTT. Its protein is CASSQVTLNEKLFF.

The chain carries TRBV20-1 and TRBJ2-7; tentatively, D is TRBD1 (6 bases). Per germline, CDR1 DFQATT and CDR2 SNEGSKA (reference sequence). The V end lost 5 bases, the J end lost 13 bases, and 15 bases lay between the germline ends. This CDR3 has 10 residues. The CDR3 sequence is CSAGTTGHYF. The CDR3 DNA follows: TGCAGTGCTGGGACGACAGGCCACTACTTC.

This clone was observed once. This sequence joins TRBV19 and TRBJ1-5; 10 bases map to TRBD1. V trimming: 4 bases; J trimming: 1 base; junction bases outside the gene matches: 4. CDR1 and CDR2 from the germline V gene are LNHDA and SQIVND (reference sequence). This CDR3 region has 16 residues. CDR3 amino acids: CASSRWDRGSNQPQHF. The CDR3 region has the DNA TGTGCCAGTAGTAGGTGGGACAGGGGCAGCAATCAGCCCCAGCATTTT.

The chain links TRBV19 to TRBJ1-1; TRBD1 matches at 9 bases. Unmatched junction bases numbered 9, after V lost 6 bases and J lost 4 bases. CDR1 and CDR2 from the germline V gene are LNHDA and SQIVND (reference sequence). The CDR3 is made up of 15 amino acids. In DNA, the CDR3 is TGTGCCAGTAGCCGGGACAGGGCTCCTAGCACTGAAGCTTTCTTT. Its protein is CASSRDRAPSTEAFF.

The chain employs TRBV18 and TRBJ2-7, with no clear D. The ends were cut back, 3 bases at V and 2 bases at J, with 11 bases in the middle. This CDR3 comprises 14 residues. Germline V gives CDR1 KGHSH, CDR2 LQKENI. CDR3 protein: CASSPGRLTYEQYF. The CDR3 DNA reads TGTGCCAGCTCACCTGGACGGCTCACCTACGAGCAGTACTTC.

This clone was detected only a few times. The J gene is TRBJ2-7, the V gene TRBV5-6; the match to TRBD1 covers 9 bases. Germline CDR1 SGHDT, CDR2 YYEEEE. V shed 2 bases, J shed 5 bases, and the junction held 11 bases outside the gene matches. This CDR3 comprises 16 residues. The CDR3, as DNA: TGTGCCAGCAGCTTTCTAACCGGGACAGGGAGGCACGAGCAGTACTTC. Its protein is CASSFLTGTGRHEQYF.

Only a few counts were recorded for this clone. CDR3 sequence (DNA): TGTGCCAGCAGCGTTACCCAACAGGGAAACTTTGGGGATGAGCAGTTCTTC. It encodes CASSVTQQGNFGDEQFF. The chain joins TRBV9 to TRBJ2-1; the D gene is possibly TRBD1 (6 bases). Germline CDR1 SGDLS, CDR2 YYNGEE. The V end lost 2 bases, the J end lost 8 bases, and 23 bases lay between the germline ends. The CDR3 extends over 17 amino acids.

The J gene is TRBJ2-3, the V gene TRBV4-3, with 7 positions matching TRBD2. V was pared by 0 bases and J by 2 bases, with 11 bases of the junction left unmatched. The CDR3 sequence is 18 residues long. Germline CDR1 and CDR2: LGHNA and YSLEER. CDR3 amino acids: CASSQDPPGRTFTDTQYF. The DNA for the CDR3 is TGCGCCAGCAGCCAAGACCCGCCCGGGAGGACTTTCACAGATACGCAGTATTTT.

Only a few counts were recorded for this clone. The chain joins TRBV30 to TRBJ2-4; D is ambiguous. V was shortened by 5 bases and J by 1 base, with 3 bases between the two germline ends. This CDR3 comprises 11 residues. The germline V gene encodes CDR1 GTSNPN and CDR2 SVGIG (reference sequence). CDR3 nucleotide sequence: TGTGCCTGGGCGGCCAAAAACATTCAGTACTTC. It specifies CAWAAKNIQYF.

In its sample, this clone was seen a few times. The CDR3 DNA reads as TGTGCCAGCACCGGGCAAACAGTTCGGGAGCTGTTTTTT. Translated: CASTGQTVRELFF. V and J are TRBV28 and TRBJ2-2, with D unresolved. The germline V gene encodes CDR1 MDHEN and CDR2 SYDVKM. V shed 7 bases and J shed 9 bases, with 15 bases lying between them. The CDR3 runs to 13 residues.

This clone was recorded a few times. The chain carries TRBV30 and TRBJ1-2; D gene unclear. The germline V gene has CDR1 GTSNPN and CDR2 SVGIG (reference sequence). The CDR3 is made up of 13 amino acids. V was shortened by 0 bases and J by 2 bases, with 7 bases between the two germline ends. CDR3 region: CAWSVDMNYGYTF. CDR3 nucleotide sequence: TGTGCCTGGAGTGTAGACATGAACTATGGCTACACCTTC.

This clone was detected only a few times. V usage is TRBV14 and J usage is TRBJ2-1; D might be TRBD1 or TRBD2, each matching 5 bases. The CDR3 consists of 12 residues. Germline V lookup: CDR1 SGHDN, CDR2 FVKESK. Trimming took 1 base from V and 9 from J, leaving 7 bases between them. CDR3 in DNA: TGTGCCAGCAGCCAAGCGGGGCGTGAGCAGTTCTTC. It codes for CASSQAGREQFF.

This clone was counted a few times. The CDR3 loop reads CASSQVGAGELFF. CDR3 coding DNA: TGCGCCAGCAGCCAAGTGGGTGCCGGGGAGCTGTTTTTT. The chain uses TRBV4-3 and TRBJ2-2; D remains ambiguous. The CDR3 is 13 amino acids. The germline gives CDR1 LGHNA, CDR2 YSLEER. Trimming shortened V by 1 base and J by 6 bases, and 6 bases separated the two germline ends.

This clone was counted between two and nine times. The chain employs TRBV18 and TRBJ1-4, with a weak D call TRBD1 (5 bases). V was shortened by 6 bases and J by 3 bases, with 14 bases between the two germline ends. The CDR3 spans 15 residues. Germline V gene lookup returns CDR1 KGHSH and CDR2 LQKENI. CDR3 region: CASSWGPEANEKLFF. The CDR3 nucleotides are TGTGCCAGCTCGTGGGGCCCGGAGGCTAATGAAAAACTGTTTTTT. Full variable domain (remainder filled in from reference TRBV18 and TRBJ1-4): NAGVMQNPRHLVRRRGQEARLRCSPMKGHSHVYWYRQLPEEGLKFMVYLQKENIIDESGMPKERFSAEFPKEGPSILRIQQVVRGDSAAYFCASSWGPEANEKLFFGSGTQLSVL.

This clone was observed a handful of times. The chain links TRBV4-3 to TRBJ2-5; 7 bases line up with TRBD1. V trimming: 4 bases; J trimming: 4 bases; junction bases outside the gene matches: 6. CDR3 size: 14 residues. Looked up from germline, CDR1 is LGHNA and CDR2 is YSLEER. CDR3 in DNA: TGCGCCAGCAGCCGCAGACAGGGCCCAGAGACCCAGTACTTC. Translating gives CASSRRQGPETQYF.

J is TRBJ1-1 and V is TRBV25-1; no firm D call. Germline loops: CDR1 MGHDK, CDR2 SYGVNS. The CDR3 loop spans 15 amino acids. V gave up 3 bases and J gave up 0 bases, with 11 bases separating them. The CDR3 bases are TGTGCCAGCAGTGACCCGACCACGTTGAACACTGAAGCTTTCTTT. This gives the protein CASSDPTTLNTEAFF.

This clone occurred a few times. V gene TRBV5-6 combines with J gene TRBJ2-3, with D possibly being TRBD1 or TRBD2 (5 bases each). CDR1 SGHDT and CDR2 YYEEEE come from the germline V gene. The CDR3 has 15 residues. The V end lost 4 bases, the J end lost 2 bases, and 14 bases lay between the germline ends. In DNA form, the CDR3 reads TGTGCCAGCAGCGGGACGAGAGACATCACAGATACGCAGTATTTT. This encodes CASSGTRDITDTQYF.